The rows below give T cell receptor beta chains drawn from one sample of a study of cytomegalovirus exposure and HLA in healthy donors. Profiled with immunoSEQ multiplex PCR; TCRdb holds only in-frame clones, not every one. The data contain roughly 65,000 clones, around 96% of them seen just once; the ten biggest clones take up 4.4%. The sample taken for sequencing was PBMCs. These TCRs come from a man between 18 and 29 years old in good health and CMV-seropositive. The conserved cysteine and the conserved F or W are not part of the CDR3 here. A D gene is named only where the DNA matches it firmly.

cdr3_length,v_call,d_call,cdr3_aa
10,TRBV29-1,NA,SVQGSGQPQH
14,TRBV7-9,NA,ASSFSGAANTGELF
15,TRBV28,NA,ASTPRHAGNLNQPQH
12,TRBV11-1,NA,ASSLGRYTDTQY
15,TRBV4-2,NA,ASSQVSSEGSTYEQY
13,TRBV15,TRBD1,ATSTRTGGSYEQY
12,TRBV9,NA,ASSVGNSNYGYT
10,TRBV2,NA,ASTKGVNEQF
14,TRBV27,TRBD2,ASRVAGGSVSGELF
18,TRBV9,NA,ASSEEVTPGVLSSGNTIY
13,TRBV7-6,NA,ASSLGDMGNQPQH
13,TRBV6-4,TRBD1,ASSVIPGQGNEQF
11,TRBV7-2,NA,ASSLSVNTEAF
13,TRBV7-9,TRBD1,ASSYTGTDLLKQF
15,TRBV7-2,TRBD2,ASSLSAGGPLYNEQF
14,TRBV28,TRBD1,ASSVPPGQLYNEQF
13,TRBV6-4,TRBD2,ASSIIAGSYNEQF
15,TRBV7-2,TRBD2,ASSVTSGGHASYEQY
14,TRBV14,NA,ASSHPTETGANVLT
13,TRBV7-2,TRBD2,ASSLDPGGVNEQF
12,TRBV7-2,NA,ASSPWQGSAEAF
13,TRBV28,TRBD1,ASRLTGANTGELF
13,TRBV7-8,TRBD2,ASSTLLRGSYEQY
12,TRBV7-2,NA,ASSLEQGFYGYT
11,TRBV29-1,NA,SVAEDSTGELF